This TCR beta chain comes out of a study of radiation and T cells in renal cell carcinoma. Repertoires were generated with immunoSEQ multiplex PCR, while TCRdb's copy carries only in-frame clones and drops some. This sample has about 24,000 clones; about half occur once, and the top ten carry under 20%. The treatment was: 15 Gy SBRT to primary tumor, nephrectomy 4 weeks later. CDR3 size: 12 residues. CDR1 and CDR2 (germline): MNHEY, SVGAGI. V dropped 2 bases and J dropped 5 bases, with 6 bases sitting between them. This TCR derives from a woman in her forties or fifties with renal cell carcinoma. V usage is TRBV6-5 and J usage is TRBJ1-1; D unresolved. The material was tumor tissue, obtained from a patient whose treatment included radiotherapy and nephrectomy. CDR3 DNA: TGTGCCAGCAGTTACCGGGTTACTGAAGCTTTCTTT. Protein: CASSYRVTEAFF.